Presented here are 14 T cell receptor beta chains from one specimen sequenced in a study of T cell clonality in common variable immunodeficiency (dated by TCRdb to about 2015). Library construction relied on the immunoSEQ multiplex PCR assay. Here the immuneACCESS table is served through TCRdb, limited to in-frame sequences with V and J called. Missing clones are a known gap in these copies; in checked studies unresolved V genes cover under half, and the rest lacks a known reason. In this sample, some 32,000 clones appear, none counted once only. The ten biggest clones cover approximately 4.7% of the sample. Material: peripheral blood mononuclear cells. These receptors came from a person aged 18-70 years in good health.

This clone showed up many times. Read data end 3 residues before the CDR3 end; the end is taken from the germline J gene. The chain has TRBV30 and TRBJ2-2; no clear D gene. Germline V gene sequence: CDR1 GTSNPN, CDR2 SVGIG (reference sequence). The V gene lost 0 bases and the J gene lost 1 base, with 3 bases spanning the gap. The CDR3 has 13 residues. The part of the CDR3 DNA that was read is TGTGCCTGGAGTGTTAGGAACACCGGGGAG. It yields the protein CAWSVRNTGE. The whole CDR3 is CAWSVRNTGELFF.

At least ten counts were recorded for this clone. The read stops 3 residues short of the end of the CDR3; the missing end is completed from the germline J gene. The chain is built from TRBV2 and TRBJ2-5, with TRBD1 identical over 7 bases. Trimming at V came to 6 bases and at J to 3 bases, leaving 4 bases not matched to a gene. This CDR3 region has 13 residues. Germline assignment: CDR1 SNHLY and CDR2 FYNNEI. The CDR3 is CASRTGTEETQYF. The CDR3 DNA, read in part, is TGTGCCAGCAGGACCGGGACAGAAGAGACC.

Only a few counts were recorded for this clone. The CDR3 is cut off 3 residues early in the read; its end comes from the germline J gene. The chain has TRBV7-9 and TRBJ1-2; 8 bases map to TRBD1. CDR3 length equals 14 residues. The germline V gene has CDR1 SEHNR and CDR2 FQNEAQ (reference sequence). V lost 3 bases and J lost 3; bases outside the gene matches: 3. The DNA read from the CDR3 is TGTGCCAGCAGCTTGATGGGACAGGACTATGGC. Its translation: CASSLMGQDYG. Given in full, the CDR3 is CASSLMGQDYGYTF. The full variable domain, its missing parts supplied by reference TRBV7-9 and TRBJ1-2, is DTGVSQNPRHKITKRGQNVTFRCDPISEHNRLYWYRQTLGQGPEFLTYFQNEAQLEKSRLLSDRFSAERPKGSFSTLEIQRTEQGDSAMYLCASSLMGQDYGYTFGSGTRLTVV.

This clone came up many times. The CDR3 extends 3 residues past the end of the read, so its final part is completed from the germline J gene. V is TRBV2 and J is TRBJ1-1, with D possibly TRBD1 on 6 matching bases. The germline gives CDR1 SNHLY, CDR2 FYNNEI. The CDR3 is 14 residues long. Trimming left V 6 bases short and J 4 bases short, with 15 bases between. The DNA read from the CDR3 is TGTGCCAGCAGAGAAATCAGGGGCCCCACTGAA. Its protein product is CASREIRGPTE. The CDR3 reads in full as CASREIRGPTEAFF.

This clone was observed a few times. The observed sequence ends 3 residues before the CDR3 terminus, with the missing tail filled in from the germline J gene. The V call is TRBV11-3, the J call TRBJ2-7, with D tentatively TRBD1 (5 bases). Germline-derived CDR1 and CDR2 are SGHNT and YENEEA. V shed 3 bases and J shed 3 bases, with 12 bases lying between them. The CDR3 is 14 amino acids. CDR3 bases read: TGTGCCAGCAGCTTTGCAGGGCCGCGCTACGAG. As protein: CASSFAGPRYE. The entire CDR3 protein reads CASSFAGPRYEQYF.

This clone was seen many times. The read comes to an end 3 residues before the CDR3 does, leaving the germline J gene to fill in the end. The chain combines TRBV20-1 with TRBJ2-5; possible D gene TRBD2, 6 bases. The CDR3 has 12 residues. The V end was cut by 0 bases, the J end by 5 bases, with 7 bases between. Germline V lookup: CDR1 DFQATT, CDR2 SNEGSKA (reference sequence). Partial CDR3 DNA: TGCAGTGCTAGAGACAGCGGGGAGACC. Its translation is CSARDSGET. The entire CDR3 sequence reads CSARDSGETQYF.

This clone was found many times. The CDR3 is cut off 3 residues early in the read; its end comes from the germline J gene. The chain employs TRBV12-3 or TRBV12-4 and TRBJ2-2; 7 bases align to TRBD2. V lost 3 bases, J lost 2 bases, and 3 bases stayed unmatched. The CDR3 is 15 amino acids. CDR3 region: CASSFAGANTGELFF. CDR3 DNA (partial): TGTGCCAGCAGTTTCGCGGGAGCCAACACCGGGGAG.

A remark on this clone: The read terminates 3 residues before the CDR3 end, so the remaining end is supplied by the germline J gene. The rearrangement joins TRBV11-2 to TRBJ2-1; tentatively, D is TRBD1 or TRBD2 (5 bases each). The CDR3 loop spans 14 amino acids. CDR1 SGHAT and CDR2 FQNNGV come from the germline V gene. V lost 5 bases, J lost 9 bases, and 17 bases lay in between. CDR3 bases read: TGTGCCAGCAGCCCCCCCGACCCGAGGGGTGAG. It is translated as CASSPPDPRGE. The CDR3, in full, reads CASSPPDPRGEQFF.

This clone was seen repeatedly, ten times or more. The CDR3 end is not reached by the read, which stops 3 residues before it; the germline J gene fills it in. The gene calls are TRBV18 and TRBJ1-1; D gene uncertain. The V gene's germline CDR1 is KGHSH and CDR2 LQKENI. Trimming left V 3 bases short and J 1 base short, with 6 bases between. The CDR3 covers 13 residues. The covered CDR3 bases are TGTGCCAGCTCACCCTGGGCGAACACTGAA. Its translation is CASSPWANTE. The CDR3 as a whole reads CASSPWANTEAFF. Complete variable domain (other parts from reference TRBV18 and TRBJ1-1): NAGVMQNPRHLVRRRGQEARLRCSPMKGHSHVYWYRQLPEEGLKFMVYLQKENIIDESGMPKERFSAEFPKEGPSILRIQQVVRGDSAAYFCASSPWANTEAFFGQGTRLTVV.

In its sample, this clone was seen many times. The read ends 3 residues shy of where the CDR3 ends; the end is completed using the germline J gene. The V call is TRBV28, the J call TRBJ2-4; 7 bases map to TRBD1. Germline lookup yields CDR1 MDHEN and CDR2 SYDVKM. V was clipped by 2 bases and J by 1 base; unmatched bases: 5. The CDR3 spans 16 residues. The covered CDR3 bases are TGTGCCAGCAGTTTACCCACGACAGGGGCCAAAAACATT. Translated, it gives CASSLPTTGAKNI. The entire CDR3 is CASSLPTTGAKNIQYF. Full variable domain (missing parts from reference TRBV28 and TRBJ2-4): DVKVTQSSRYLVKRTGEKVFLECVQDMDHENMFWYRQDPGLGLRLIYFSYDVKMKEKGDIPEGYSVSREKKERFSLILESASTNQTSMYLCASSLPTTGAKNIQYFGAGTRLSVL.

This clone has ten or more counts. One end of the junction varies from germline; a read error may be responsible. The CDR3 goes on 3 residues after the read ends, and that part is filled in from the germline J gene. The chain employs TRBV20-1 and TRBJ2-3; TRBD2 matches at 10 bases. This CDR3 spans 14 amino acids. The germline V gene encodes CDR1 DFQATT and CDR2 SNEGSKA (reference sequence). The CDR3 loop is CSAGELLAGKTQYF. CDR3 bases read: TGCAGTGCTGGAGAGTTACTAGCGGGGAAAACG.

Concerning this clone: Coverage ceases 3 residues before the CDR3 finishes, and the germline J gene fills in the end. The J gene is TRBJ1-1, the V gene TRBV7-9, with a possible D match to TRBD1 (5 bases). The CDR3 is 14 residues long. The germline gives CDR1 SEHNR, CDR2 FQNEAQ (reference sequence). The V end lost 0 bases, the J end lost 4 bases, and 9 bases lay between the germline ends. The CDR3 loop is CASSLARGSTEAFF. The CDR3 DNA, read in part, is TGTGCCAGCAGCTTAGCGCGGGGCTCCACTGAA.

This clone was counted at least ten times. CDR3 DNA (partial): TGCGCCAGCAGTGAGACCTTGGGACAGGGGCAAGAGACC. Translated: CASSETLGQGQET. In full, the CDR3 is CASSETLGQGQETQYF. The chain is built from TRBV10-1 and TRBJ2-5; TRBD1 agrees at 10 bases. From the germline J gene comes the end of the CDR3, since the read stops 3 residues before it. The CDR3 extends over 16 amino acids. Losses at the gene ends were 2 bases for V and 2 bases for J; bases not matched to a gene: 5. Per the germline V gene, CDR1 is WNHNN and CDR2 is SYGVQD (reference sequence).

This clone was counted many times. CDR3 region: CSGDRQGVYNEQFF. CDR3 DNA, as far as it was read: TGCAGCGGGGATCGACAGGGAGTATACAATGAG. The rearrangement links TRBV29-1 to TRBJ2-1; TRBD1 agrees at 7 bases. Read data end 3 residues before the CDR3 end; the end is taken from the germline J gene. Germline lookup yields CDR1 SQVTM and CDR2 ANQGSEA. The trim removed 7 bases at V and 4 bases at J, leaving 10 bases unmatched. This CDR3 has 14 amino acids.